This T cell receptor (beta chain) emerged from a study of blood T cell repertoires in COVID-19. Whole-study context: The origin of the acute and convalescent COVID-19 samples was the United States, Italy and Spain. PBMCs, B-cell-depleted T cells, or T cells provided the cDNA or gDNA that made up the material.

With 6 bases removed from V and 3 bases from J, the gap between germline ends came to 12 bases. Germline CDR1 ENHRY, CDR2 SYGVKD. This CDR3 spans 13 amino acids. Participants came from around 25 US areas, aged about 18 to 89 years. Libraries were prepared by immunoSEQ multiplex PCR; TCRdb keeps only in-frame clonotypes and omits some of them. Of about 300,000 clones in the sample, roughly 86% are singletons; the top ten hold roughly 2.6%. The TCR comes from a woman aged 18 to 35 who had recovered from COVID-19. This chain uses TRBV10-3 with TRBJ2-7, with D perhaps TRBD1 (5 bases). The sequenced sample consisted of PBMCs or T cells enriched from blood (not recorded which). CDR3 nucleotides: TGTGCCATCAGACAGGCCCTTAGCTACGAGCAGTACTTC. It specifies CAIRQALSYEQYF.